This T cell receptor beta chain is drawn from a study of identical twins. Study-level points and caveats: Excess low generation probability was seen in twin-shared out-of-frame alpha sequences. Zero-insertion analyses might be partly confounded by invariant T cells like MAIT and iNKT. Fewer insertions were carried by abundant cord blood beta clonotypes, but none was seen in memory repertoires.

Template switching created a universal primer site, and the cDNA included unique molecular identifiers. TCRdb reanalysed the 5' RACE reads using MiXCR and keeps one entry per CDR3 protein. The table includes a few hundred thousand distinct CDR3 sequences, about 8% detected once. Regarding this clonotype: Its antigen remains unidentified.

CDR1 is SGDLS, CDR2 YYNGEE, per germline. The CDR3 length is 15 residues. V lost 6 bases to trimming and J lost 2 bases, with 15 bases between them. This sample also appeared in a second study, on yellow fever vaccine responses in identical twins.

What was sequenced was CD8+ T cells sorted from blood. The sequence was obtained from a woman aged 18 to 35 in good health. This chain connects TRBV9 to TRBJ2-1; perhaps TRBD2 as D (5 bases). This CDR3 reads CASIAREKPYNEQFF. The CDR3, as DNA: TGTGCCAGCATCGCCCGGGAAAAACCCTACAATGAGCAGTTCTTC.